This T cell receptor (beta chain) was sequenced during a study of T cells after yellow fever vaccination. Generation of TCR cDNA used 5'RACE template switching (which added a universal primer site and UMIs). Each CDR3 protein gets one entry after TCRdb re-called the 5' RACE reads with MiXCR. Of some 350,000 distinct CDR3 sequences in the sample, about 9.5% were seen once. The germline V gene has CDR1 SGHTA and CDR2 FQGNSA. Trimming took off 6 bases at V and 1 base at J, with 11 bases between the two ends. The length of the CDR3 is 14 residues. The table lists this clonotype with many counts. Its antigen is undetermined. The study, taken as a whole, reports: Sorted repertoires could include abundant contaminating clonotypes from bulk cells.

The sequence was collected from a man between 18 and 35 years old who received the YFV17D yellow fever vaccine. Sequenced material: PBMCs, taken on the day of the first yellow fever vaccination. The chain recombines TRBV7-2 with TRBJ2-3; D is ambiguous. CDR3 in amino acids: CASSLARGTDTQYF. In nucleotides, the CDR3 is TGTGCCAGCAGTTTGGCTCGGGGCACAGATACGCAGTATTTT.